Listed below are T cell receptor beta chains from one sample, sequenced in a study of blood T cell repertoires in COVID-19. The data were produced by immunoSEQ multiplex PCR, yet TCRdb's version contains in-frame clones alone and is incomplete. Altogether about 67,000 clones are present, about four fifths being singletons, with the ten largest covering approximately 6.8%. The sample comprised peripheral blood. These receptors originate from a woman in her sixties with acute or convalescent COVID-19. Each CDR3 is given with its conserved first and last residue. A D gene is named only where the DNA matches it firmly. Not every row has a clone size; where given, it reads once, few, many or a size class.

TRBV23-1,NA,NA,TRBJ1-2,TGCGCCAGCCTAACCGTCTATGGCTACACCTTC,CASLTVYGYTF
TRBV2,TRBD1,NA,TRBJ1-3,TGTGCCAGCAGCCCGGACAGGGGTAACACCATATATTTT,CASSPDRGNTIYF
TRBV27,NA,few,TRBJ2-7,TGTGCCAGCAGTTATCAGGGTGGCTACGAGCAGTACTTC,CASSYQGGYEQYF
TRBV5-1,TRBD1,NA,TRBJ1-4,TGCGCCAGCAGCTTGTACAGGGGACCTAATGAAAAACTGTTTTTT,CASSLYRGPNEKLFF
TRBV13,TRBD1,NA,TRBJ2-2,TGTGCCAGCAGCTTAGCCGAAGTGGGACAGGGTCGCACCGGGGAGCTGTTTTTT,CASSLAEVGQGRTGELFF
TRBV5-1,TRBD1,NA,TRBJ1-2,TGCGCCAGCAGCTTGTCGACAGGGATGGAGTATGGCTACACCTTC,CASSLSTGMEYGYTF
TRBV7-9,TRBD1,NA,TRBJ2-6,TGTGCCAGCAGTACCCCGGAGACAGGGAGATGGGCTGCTTTC,CASSTPETGRWAAF
TRBV27,NA,NA,TRBJ1-6,TGTGCCAGCAGTCCCGGACAGACTAATAATTCACCCCTCCACTTT,CASSPGQTNNSPLHF
TRBV2,NA,NA,TRBJ2-7,TGTGCCAGCCAACAGGGCGGCTACGAGCAGTACTTC,CASQQGGYEQYF
TRBV11-1,NA,NA,TRBJ2-2,TGTGCCAGCAGCTTAGGGTCAGGGGCTGGCGGGGAGCTGTTTTTT,CASSLGSGAGGELFF
TRBV2,NA,NA,TRBJ1-3,TGTGCCAGCAGTTCAGGGGTTCCCTCTGGAAACACCATATATTTT,CASSSGVPSGNTIYF
TRBV14,TRBD2,once,TRBJ2-2,TGTGCCAGCAGCCCCCGTCTGGGACTACACACCGGGGAGCTGTTTTTT,CASSPRLGLHTGELFF
TRBV28,NA,NA,TRBJ1-5,TGTGCCAGCAGTTCAGGGACTGGCAATCAGCCCCAGCATTTT,CASSSGTGNQPQHF
TRBV28,NA,NA,TRBJ2-7,TGTGCCAGCAGCCTGGTCGGCAGGGACTACGAGCAGTACTTC,CASSLVGRDYEQYF
TRBV5-6,NA,NA,TRBJ2-3,TGTGCCAGCAGACCAGGGACTTTAGCAGATACGCAGTATTTT,CASRPGTLADTQYF
TRBV4-2,TRBD1,NA,TRBJ1-5,TGTGCCAGCAGCCAAGTGGGGACAGGAGCTCAGCCCCAGCATTTT,CASSQVGTGAQPQHF
TRBV5-1,NA,NA,TRBJ2-5,TGCGCCAGCAGCTTAAACCCGGGGCAAGAGACCCAGTACTTC,CASSLNPGQETQYF
TRBV10-3,TRBD1,NA,TRBJ1-2,TGTGCCATCAGTGGGGACAGGGCCTATGGCTACACCTTC,CAISGDRAYGYTF
TRBV2,NA,NA,TRBJ2-1,TGTGCCAGCAGCTCCCGGACAGCCTACAATGAGCAGTTCTTC,CASSSRTAYNEQFF
TRBV6-5,NA,NA,TRBJ1-5,TGTGCCAGCATAACGGGATACAATCAGCCCCAGCATTTT,CASITGYNQPQHF
TRBV4-1,NA,NA,TRBJ1-3,TGCGCCAGCAGCCAAGAGAGGCCCCTTCGTGGAAACACCATATATTTT,CASSQERPLRGNTIYF
TRBV5-1,NA,NA,TRBJ1-2,TGCGCCAGCAGCCCCACGTCGAAGGCGGGAGCCTATGGCTACACCTTC,CASSPTSKAGAYGYTF
TRBV9,NA,NA,TRBJ2-7,TGTGCCAGCAGCGTAGTCGGAGGTCGCGAGCAGTACTTC,CASSVVGGREQYF
TRBV5-1,TRBD1,NA,TRBJ2-3,TGCGCCAGCAGCTCCAGGGGGACAGATACGCAGTATTTT,CASSSRGTDTQYF
TRBV19,NA,NA,TRBJ1-2,TGTGCCAGTAACCCCGAGGGGGTCTATGGCTACACCTTC,CASNPEGVYGYTF
TRBV5-4,NA,NA,TRBJ2-7,TGTGCCAGCAGCGAGGGTGGGGGGAGCTCCTACGAGCAGTACTTC,CASSEGGGSSYEQYF
TRBV10-2,TRBD2,NA,TRBJ2-1,TGCGCCAGCGGACTCCAATTACTCGGACTAGCGGGGGGGAAGCAGTTCTTC,CASGLQLLGLAGGKQFF
TRBV3-1/TRBV3-2,TRBD1,NA,TRBJ1-2,TGTGCCAGCAGCCCTCGACAGGGGGCGGCGAATGGCTACACCTTC,CASSPRQGAANGYTF
TRBV7-9,NA,NA,TRBJ1-2,TGTGCCAGCAGCTTAGCTAGCGGGGTCGTCTATGGCTACACCTTC,CASSLASGVVYGYTF
TRBV5-1,TRBD1,NA,TRBJ2-5,TGCGCCAGCAGCCGGGGGACAGGGGCTAACGCGCAAGAGACCCAGTACTTC,CASSRGTGANAQETQYF
TRBV13,NA,NA,TRBJ2-7,TGTGCCAGCAGCTTATCGGCCGTGGAGGAGCAGTACTTC,CASSLSAVEEQYF
TRBV5-6,TRBD1,many,TRBJ1-2,TGTGCCAGCAGCGCGACAGGGTTCTATGGCTACACCTTC,CASSATGFYGYTF
TRBV5-1,TRBD2,NA,TRBJ2-5,TGCGCCAGCAGCTTAGGTCCTAGCGGGGGCCAAGAGACCCAGTACTTC,CASSLGPSGGQETQYF
TRBV5-6,NA,NA,TRBJ2-7,TGTGCCAGCAGCGCTAGCAGGTTCACCTACGAGCAGTACTTC,CASSASRFTYEQYF
TRBV4-1,NA,NA,TRBJ2-7,TGCGCCAGCAGCCAAGGTTTCAGGGCCTCCTACGAGCAGTACTTC,CASSQGFRASYEQYF
TRBV27,NA,NA,TRBJ1-1,TGTGCCAGCAGCAAGTCCCGACGGGAAAGTTACACTGAAGCTTTCTTT,CASSKSRRESYTEAFF
TRBV7-9,NA,NA,TRBJ1-1,TGTGCCAGCAGCTTAAGTGGGTTCGGGACTTTCTTT,CASSLSGFGTFF
TRBV7-6,NA,NA,TRBJ1-2,TGTGCCAGCAGCTTAGGGAACCGGGACACTCTCTCCCTACTGAGTAGGGGCTACACCTTC,CASSLGNRDTLSLLSRGYTF
TRBV7-9,TRBD1,NA,TRBJ2-7,TGTGCCAGCAGCTTTAACCGACAGGGGGATTCCTACGAGCAGTACTTC,CASSFNRQGDSYEQYF
TRBV5-1,NA,NA,TRBJ2-5,TGCGCCAGCAGCTTGGGGCAGGGGCCGAAAGAGACCCAGTACTTC,CASSLGQGPKETQYF
TRBV19,NA,NA,TRBJ2-7,TGTGCCAGTAGTATCCCTCGGGTCTCCTACGAGCAGTACTTC,CASSIPRVSYEQYF
TRBV2,NA,NA,TRBJ2-1,TGTGCCAGCAGGGACAGTAAACTCTACAATGAGCAGTTCTTC,CASRDSKLYNEQFF
TRBV5-4,NA,NA,TRBJ1-6,TGTGCCAGCAGCTTGGCGGCAGGAAAAAATTCACCCCTCCACTTT,CASSLAAGKNSPLHF
TRBV29-1,NA,NA,TRBJ1-1,TGCAGCGTCGCCTGGGGCAGAGGCACTGAAGCTTTCTTT,CSVAWGRGTEAFF
TRBV6-6,TRBD2,NA,TRBJ2-3,TGTGCCAGCAGACGATCCACTAGCGGGGGCACAGATACGCAGTATTTT,CASRRSTSGGTDTQYF
TRBV5-4,TRBD1,NA,TRBJ2-5,TGTGCCAGCAGCTGGGACAGGTCGGAGGAGACCCAGTACTTC,CASSWDRSEETQYF
TRBV28,TRBD2,NA,TRBJ2-6,TGTGCCAGCAGTTTACTAGCGGGGGCGACGTCTGGGGCCAACGTCCTGACTTTC,CASSLLAGATSGANVLTF
TRBV4-3,NA,NA,TRBJ1-2,TGCGCCAGCAGCCAAGACGTGGGACACTCTTCGGTTAACTATGGCTACACCTTC,CASSQDVGHSSVNYGYTF
TRBV7-9,TRBD1,NA,TRBJ1-1,TGTGCCAGCAGCCCTGACAGGGTTCTGAACACTGAAGCTTTCTTT,CASSPDRVLNTEAFF
TRBV3-1/TRBV3-2,TRBD1,few,TRBJ1-2,TGTGCCAGCAGCCAAGGTTTCACAGGGGGCAATGGCTACACCTTC,CASSQGFTGGNGYTF
TRBV9,TRBD1,NA,TRBJ2-7,TGTGCCAGCAGCGTAGGGGACAGCTCCTACGAGCAGTACTTC,CASSVGDSSYEQYF
TRBV19,TRBD1,once,TRBJ2-7,TGTGCCACCCGGGACAGGGGGACCTCCTACGAGCAGTACTTC,CATRDRGTSYEQYF
TRBV2,NA,NA,TRBJ2-5,TGTGCCAGCAGTGAATTGAGGGCAGGGGAAGAGACCCAGTACTTC,CASSELRAGEETQYF
TRBV25-1,NA,few,TRBJ2-7,TGTGCCAGCAGTGAATTAGTAGCCTACGAGCAGTACTTC,CASSELVAYEQYF
TRBV6-5,NA,few,TRBJ1-1,TGTGCCAGCGGCGGGGGGACTGAAGCTTTCTTT,CASGGGTEAFF
TRBV7-9,NA,NA,TRBJ1-1,TGTGCCAGCAGCGCCCAGCAGGGAAACACTGAAGCTTTCTTT,CASSAQQGNTEAFF
TRBV7-9,NA,few,TRBJ2-7,TGTGCCAGCAGCTCCCAGGAGTCGGGGGGCCTCGAGCAGTACTTC,CASSSQESGGLEQYF
TRBV3-1/TRBV3-2,TRBD2,NA,TRBJ2-5,TGTGCCAGCAGCCCTGGACTAGCGGGGACCCAAGAGACCCAGTACTTC,CASSPGLAGTQETQYF
TRBV25-1,NA,NA,TRBJ2-7,TGTGCCAGCCAGGGGACGGGGTCCTACTACGAGCAGTACTTC,CASQGTGSYYEQYF